The 24 T cell receptor beta chains below come from one sample, sequenced in a study of blood T cell repertoires in COVID-19. Libraries were prepared by immunoSEQ multiplex PCR; TCRdb keeps only in-frame clonotypes and omits some of them. Of a few hundred thousand clones in the sample, around 92% were seen once. Material: peripheral blood. The receptors here all came from a woman under 40 with COVID-19, enrolled during active disease.

The chain joins TRBV7-2 to TRBJ1-2; D is possibly TRBD1 (5 bases). V lost 1 base, J lost 6 bases, and 12 bases lay in between. The CDR3 length is 14 residues. Germline values: CDR1 SGHTA, CDR2 FQGNSA. The DNA of the CDR3 is TGTGCCAGCAGCTTAGTGGGGCTAGTGGATGGCTACACCTTC. Its translation: CASSLVGLVDGYTF.

This clone was seen once. The genes are TRBV5-1 and TRBJ2-7; 8 nucleotides align to TRBD1. Per the germline V gene, CDR1 is SGHRS and CDR2 is YFSETQ. The CDR3 consists of 15 residues. The junction had 6 bases not matched to a gene; V was cut back by 1 base and J by 3 bases. In nucleotides, the CDR3 is TGCGCCAGCAGCTTGAAGGGACAGGCGATCTACGAGCAGTACTTC. Encoded protein: CASSLKGQAIYEQYF.

The rearrangement uses TRBV5-4 and TRBJ2-4; TRBD2 aligns across 7 bases. CDR1 is SGHNT, CDR2 YYREEE, per germline (reference sequence). V trimming: 4 bases; J trimming: 0 bases; junction bases outside the gene matches: 10. The CDR3 is made up of 17 amino acids. The CDR3 here is CASSPSGGTLAKNIQYF. The CDR3 nucleotides read TGTGCCAGCAGCCCTAGCGGCGGAACACTAGCCAAAAACATTCAGTACTTC.

This clone was observed a single time. The genes are TRBV5-6 and TRBJ2-2, with D unclear. CDR1 and CDR2 (germline): SGHDT, YYEEEE. V lost 0 bases and J 3 bases, leaving 6 bases between the germline ends. The CDR3 loop spans 14 amino acids. The CDR3 coding sequence is TGTGCCAGCAGCTTGGTGTCTGACACCGGGGAGCTGTTTTTT. This encodes CASSLVSDTGELFF.

The chain is built from TRBV5-1 and TRBJ1-4, with 8 bases that match TRBD1. V lost 0 bases, J lost 2 bases, and 0 bases stayed unmatched. Germline values: CDR1 SGHRS, CDR2 YFSETQ. CDR3 length equals 15 residues. CDR3 amino acids: CASSLGQGTNEKLFF. The CDR3 DNA is TGCGCCAGCAGCTTGGGACAGGGGACTAATGAAAAACTGTTTTTT.

This chain joins TRBV4-3 and TRBJ2-3; 13 nucleotides align to TRBD2. This CDR3 is 17 amino acids long. V lost 5 bases to trimming and J lost 5 bases; unmatched junction nucleotides: 10. Germline assignment: CDR1 LGHNA and CDR2 YSLEER. CDR3 in amino acids: CASSSTRTSGSLDTQYF. The CDR3 coding sequence is TGCGCCAGCAGCTCAACCCGGACTAGCGGGAGTTTAGATACGCAGTATTTT.

The chain recombines TRBV19 with TRBJ1-2; 8 bases line up with TRBD1. The CDR3 loop spans 16 amino acids. J was trimmed by 7 bases and V by 5 bases; bases with no gene match: 15. Germline-derived CDR1 and CDR2 are LNHDA and SQIVND (reference sequence). The CDR3 bases are TGTGCCAGTAGTGCTACCGGGACAGGCTCTGTGGGTGGCTACACCTTC. This gives the protein CASSATGTGSVGGYTF.

The CDR3 loop reads CASSWPTSGQETQYF. In DNA, the CDR3 is TGTGCCAGCAGTTGGCCGACTAGCGGGCAAGAGACCCAGTACTTC. The rearrangement uses TRBV6-2 or TRBV6-3 and TRBJ2-5; TRBD2 matches at 10 bases. With 4 bases clipped from V and 2 bases from J, the junction kept 4 bases outside the gene matches. The CDR3 extends over 15 amino acids. CDR1 and CDR2 from the germline V gene are MNHEY and SVGEGT.

This clone was seen only once. The chain is built from TRBV15 and TRBJ2-3; no definite D call. V lost 3 bases and J 4 bases, leaving 8 bases between the germline ends. This CDR3 spans 13 amino acids. CDR1 is LNHNV, CDR2 YYDKDF, per germline (reference sequence). CDR3 DNA: TGTGCCACCAGCAGGTCTCGCGCAGATACGCAGTATTTT. It translates to CATSRSRADTQYF.

The chain carries TRBV15 and TRBJ2-1; TRBD2 matches 10 bases. Germline V lookup: CDR1 LNHNV, CDR2 YYDKDF (reference sequence). This CDR3 has 16 amino acids. V trimming: 0 bases; J trimming: 5 bases; junction bases outside the gene matches: 4. The CDR3 coding sequence is TGTGCCACCAGCAGAGAAGGACTAGCGGTTCACAATGAGCAGTTCTTC. It is translated as CATSREGLAVHNEQFF.

The gene calls are TRBV18 and TRBJ1-2; tentative D call: TRBD1 (6 bases). CDR1 and CDR2 (germline): KGHSH, LQKENI. This CDR3 comprises 16 residues. Trimming shortened V by 0 bases and J by 4 bases, and 15 bases separated the two germline ends. The CDR3 sequence is CASSPPTTGSSYGYTF. The CDR3 region has the DNA TGTGCCAGCTCACCACCCACAACAGGGTCGAGCTATGGCTACACCTTC.

The gene calls are TRBV6-5 and TRBJ2-1; possibly TRBD2 for D (6 bases). The V gene lost 7 bases and the J gene lost 6 bases, with 19 bases spanning the gap. Germline values: CDR1 MNHEY, CDR2 SVGAGI. This CDR3 has 15 residues. Here the CDR3 DNA reads TGTGCCAGCACTTGGAGGGCTACCTTCGTCAATGAGCAGTTCTTC. Amino acids: CASTWRATFVNEQFF.

The V gene is TRBV5-4, the J gene TRBJ1-1; D is possibly TRBD1 (6 bases). Trimming pared 5 bases from V and 1 base from J, leaving 12 bases between. Germline CDR1 reads SGHNT; CDR2 reads YYREEE (reference sequence). This CDR3 has 14 residues. The chain's CDR3 is CASRMAGANTEAFF. The CDR3 region has the DNA TGTGCCAGCAGAATGGCAGGGGCGAACACTGAAGCTTTCTTT.

The chain is built from TRBV9 and TRBJ2-3, with 10 bases matching TRBD2. V dropped 3 bases and J dropped 2; count of bases not matched to a gene: 3. There are 15 residues in the CDR3. The germline V gene encodes CDR1 SGDLS and CDR2 YYNGEE. The DNA for the CDR3 is TGTGCCAGCAGCGCCGGACTAGCGGTCACAGATACGCAGTATTTT. It codes for CASSAGLAVTDTQYF.

V and J are TRBV6-6 and TRBJ1-6; D may be TRBD1 (5 bases). CDR3 length equals 15 residues. Trimming took off 2 bases at V and 10 bases at J, with 15 bases between the two ends. Germline lookup yields CDR1 MNHNY and CDR2 SVGAGI (reference sequence). CDR3 loop: CASSYKGGTGSPLHF. The CDR3 coding sequence is TGTGCCAGCAGTTACAAGGGAGGGACGGGGTCACCCCTCCACTTT.

The chain combines TRBV9 with TRBJ2-3, with D possibly being TRBD1 (5 bases). There are 15 residues in the CDR3. Per germline, CDR1 SGDLS and CDR2 YYNGEE. V was cut by 8 bases and J by 4 bases, with 20 bases left in between. CDR3 sequence: CASTRVGREADTQYF. The CDR3 nucleotides are TGTGCCAGTACTCGGGTGGGCAGGGAAGCAGATACGCAGTATTTT. Complete variable domain (other parts from reference TRBV9 and TRBJ2-3): DSGVTQTPKHLITATGQRVTLRCSPRSGDLSVYWYQQSLDQGLQFLIQYYNGEERAKGNILERFSAQQFPDLHSELNLSSLELGDSALYFCASTRVGREADTQYFGPGTRLTVL.

The rearrangement uses TRBV5-1 and TRBJ2-3; TRBD1 aligns across 9 bases. Germline values: CDR1 SGHRS, CDR2 YFSETQ. Losses at the gene ends were 4 bases for V and 3 bases for J; bases not matched to a gene: 6. This CDR3 comprises 15 residues. The CDR3 protein is CASSPTGGFTDTQYF. The CDR3 coding sequence is TGCGCCAGCAGCCCCACAGGGGGCTTTACAGATACGCAGTATTTT.

This clone was counted a few times. V is TRBV2 and J is TRBJ1-4; a weak D match, TRBD1 (5 bases). V was shortened by 6 bases and J by 0 bases, with 11 bases between the two germline ends. Germline CDR1 is SNHLY and CDR2 is FYNNEI. CDR3 length: 15 amino acids. The CDR3 sequence is CASSRRGATNEKLFF. The DNA for the CDR3 is TGTGCCAGCAGCCGGAGGGGTGCAACTAATGAAAAACTGTTTTTT.

CDR3 sequence: CSVEPVNNEQFF. The CDR3 coding sequence is TGCAGCGTTGAACCTGTTAACAATGAGCAGTTCTTC. This chain connects TRBV29-1 to TRBJ2-1, with unresolved D. Trimming left V 2 bases short and J 5 bases short, with 7 bases between. The CDR3 covers 12 residues. The germline CDR1 and CDR2 sequences are SQVTM and ANQGSEA.

This clone is a singleton in its sample. CDR3 coding DNA: TGTGCCAGCAGCTTAGCGCATTCAGTTTCGATGAACACTGAAGCTTTCTTT. Translated: CASSLAHSVSMNTEAFF. The chain has TRBV11-1 and TRBJ1-1; D is ambiguous. Germline V CDR1 and CDR2: SGHAT, FQDESV (reference sequence). The CDR3 runs 17 residues. Trimming shortened V by 0 bases and J by 0 bases, and 14 bases separated the two germline ends. Based on the CDR3 plus reference TRBV11-1 and TRBJ1-1, the full variable domain is EAEVAQSPRYKITEKSQAVAFWCDPISGHATLYWYRQILGQGPELLVQFQDESVVDDSQLPKDRFSAERLKGVDSTLKIQPAELGDSAMYLCASSLAHSVSMNTEAFFGQGTRLTVV.

This clone was found once. The V gene is TRBV7-9, the J gene TRBJ1-1; 9 bases agree with TRBD1. CDR1 is SEHNR and CDR2 is FQNEAQ in the germline V gene (reference sequence). J was trimmed by 4 bases and V by 3 bases; bases with no gene match: 3. The CDR3 is 14 residues long. The CDR3 sequence: CASSLGTGRTEAFF. The CDR3 nucleotides are TGTGCCAGCAGCTTGGGGACAGGGCGCACTGAAGCTTTCTTT. Variable domain in full (rest from reference TRBV7-9 and TRBJ1-1): DTGVSQNPRHKITKRGQNVTFRCDPISEHNRLYWYRQTLGQGPEFLTYFQNEAQLEKSRLLSDRFSAERPKGSFSTLEIQRTEQGDSAMYLCASSLGTGRTEAFFGQGTRLTVV.

V gene TRBV5-1 combines with J gene TRBJ2-3; 10 bases fit TRBD2. Germline V gene sequence: CDR1 SGHRS, CDR2 YFSETQ. After removal of 7 bases from V and 3 bases from J, the junction contained 8 bases not matched to a gene. The CDR3 is made up of 15 amino acids. The CDR3 coding sequence is TGCGCCAGCGCCCTAGCGGGGGCCTGGACAGATACGCAGTATTTT. Translated, it gives CASALAGAWTDTQYF. Using reference TRBV5-1 and TRBJ2-3 for the parts outside the CDR3, the full variable domain is KAGVTQTPRYLIKTRGQQVTLSCSPISGHRSVSWYQQTPGQGLQFLFEYFSETQRNKGNFPGRFSGRQFSNSRSEMNVSTLELGDSALYLCASALAGAWTDTQYFGPGTRLTVL.

This clone was seen more than once but under ten times. The gene calls are TRBV6-2 or TRBV6-3 and TRBJ2-1; D is ambiguous. Trimming removed 6 bases at V and 4 bases at J, with 10 bases between. Germline values: CDR1 MNHEY, CDR2 SVGEGT. This CDR3 spans 13 amino acids. CDR3 protein: CASSPSLYNEQFF. DNA for the CDR3: TGTGCCAGCAGCCCCTCGCTATACAATGAGCAGTTCTTC.

The rearrangement links TRBV11-3 to TRBJ2-3; 9 bases fit TRBD2. Germline lookup yields CDR1 SGHNT and CDR2 YENEEA. The V gene end was trimmed by 3 bases and the J gene end by 4 bases; junction bases not matched to a gene: 5. This CDR3 comprises 15 residues. The CDR3 DNA reads as TGTGCCAGCAGCTTTCGGACTAGCGTGGCAGATACGCAGTATTTT. Its protein is CASSFRTSVADTQYF.